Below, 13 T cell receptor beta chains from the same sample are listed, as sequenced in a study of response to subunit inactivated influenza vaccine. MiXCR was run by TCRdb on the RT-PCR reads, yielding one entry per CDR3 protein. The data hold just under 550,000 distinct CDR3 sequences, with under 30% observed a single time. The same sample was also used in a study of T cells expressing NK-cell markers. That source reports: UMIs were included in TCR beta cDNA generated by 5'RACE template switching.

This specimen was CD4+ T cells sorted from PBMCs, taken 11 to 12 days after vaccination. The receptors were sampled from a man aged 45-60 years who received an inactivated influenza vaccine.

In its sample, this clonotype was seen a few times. In DNA, the CDR3 is TGCAGCGTACGGGGACGGAGTCCCACAGATACGCAGTATTTT. Protein: CSVRGRSPTDTQYF. J is TRBJ2-3 and V is TRBV29-1; the D call may be TRBD1 or TRBD2 (5 bases each). Per germline, CDR1 SQVTM and CDR2 ANQGSEA. The CDR3 covers 14 residues. V was clipped by 6 bases and J by 2 bases, with 15 bases between them.

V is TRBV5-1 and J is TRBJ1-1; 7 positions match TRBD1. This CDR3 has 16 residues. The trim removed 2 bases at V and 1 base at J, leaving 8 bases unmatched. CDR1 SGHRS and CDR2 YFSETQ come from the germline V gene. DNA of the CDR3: TGCGCCAGCAGCTTCGGACAGGTCGGTGGGAACACTGAAGCTTTCTTT. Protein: CASSFGQVGGNTEAFF.

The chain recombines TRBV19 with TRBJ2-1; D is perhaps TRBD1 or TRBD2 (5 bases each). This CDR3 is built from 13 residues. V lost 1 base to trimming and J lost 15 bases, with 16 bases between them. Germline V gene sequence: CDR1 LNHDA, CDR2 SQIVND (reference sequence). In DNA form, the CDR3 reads TGTGCCAGTAGTATAGTGGGGGTGGATGGTCCGTTCTTC. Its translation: CASSIVGVDGPFF.

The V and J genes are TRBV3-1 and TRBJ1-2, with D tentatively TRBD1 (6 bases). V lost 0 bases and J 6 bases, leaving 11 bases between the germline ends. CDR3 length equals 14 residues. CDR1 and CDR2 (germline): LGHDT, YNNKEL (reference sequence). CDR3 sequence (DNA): TGTGCCAGCAGCCAAGATCGGGGGCTCGATGGCTACACCTTC. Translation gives CASSQDRGLDGYTF.

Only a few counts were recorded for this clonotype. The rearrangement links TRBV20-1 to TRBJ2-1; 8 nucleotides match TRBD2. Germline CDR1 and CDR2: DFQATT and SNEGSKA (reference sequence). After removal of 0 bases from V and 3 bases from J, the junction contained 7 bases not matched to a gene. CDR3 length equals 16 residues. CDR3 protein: CSARDGSGSHYNEQFF. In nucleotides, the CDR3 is TGCAGTGCTAGAGATGGGAGCGGGAGCCACTACAATGAGCAGTTCTTC.

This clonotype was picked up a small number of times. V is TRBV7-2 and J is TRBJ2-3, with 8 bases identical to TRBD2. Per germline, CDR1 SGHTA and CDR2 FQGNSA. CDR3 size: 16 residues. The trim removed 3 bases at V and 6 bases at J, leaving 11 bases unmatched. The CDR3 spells CASSFQSGRGADTQYF. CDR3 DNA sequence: TGTGCCAGCAGCTTTCAAAGCGGGAGAGGAGCTGATACGCAGTATTTT. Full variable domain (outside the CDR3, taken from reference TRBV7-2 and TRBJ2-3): GAGVSQSPSNKVTEKGKDVELRCDPISGHTALYWYRQSLGQGLEFLIYFQGNSAPDKSGLPSDRFSAERTGGSVSTLTIQRTQQEDSAVYLCASSFQSGRGADTQYFGPGTRLTVL.

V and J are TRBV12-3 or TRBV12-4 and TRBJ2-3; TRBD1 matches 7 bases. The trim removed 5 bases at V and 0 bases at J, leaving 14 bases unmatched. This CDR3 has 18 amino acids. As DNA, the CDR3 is TGTGCCAGCAGTACTCACGCCGATACAGGGGAAAGCACAGATACGCAGTATTTT. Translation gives CASSTHADTGESTDTQYF.

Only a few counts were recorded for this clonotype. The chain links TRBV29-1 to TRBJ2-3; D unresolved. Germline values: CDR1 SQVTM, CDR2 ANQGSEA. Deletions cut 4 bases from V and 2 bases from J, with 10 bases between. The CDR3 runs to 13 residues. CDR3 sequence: CSVVKGNTDTQYF. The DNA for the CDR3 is TGCAGCGTTGTGAAAGGGAACACAGATACGCAGTATTTT.

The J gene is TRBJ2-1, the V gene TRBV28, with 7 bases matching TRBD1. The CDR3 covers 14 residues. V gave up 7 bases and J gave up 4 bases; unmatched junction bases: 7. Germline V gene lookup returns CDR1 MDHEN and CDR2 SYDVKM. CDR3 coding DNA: TGTGCCAGCATGGCCGGGACAGCGTACAATGAGCAGTTCTTC. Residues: CASMAGTAYNEQFF.

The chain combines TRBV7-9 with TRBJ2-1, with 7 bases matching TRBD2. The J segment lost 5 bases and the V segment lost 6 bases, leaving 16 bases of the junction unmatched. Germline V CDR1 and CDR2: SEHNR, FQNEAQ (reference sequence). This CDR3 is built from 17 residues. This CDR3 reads CASRPLSSAGVHNEQFF. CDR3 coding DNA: TGTGCCAGCAGGCCCCTCTCGTCCGCGGGAGTCCACAATGAGCAGTTCTTC.

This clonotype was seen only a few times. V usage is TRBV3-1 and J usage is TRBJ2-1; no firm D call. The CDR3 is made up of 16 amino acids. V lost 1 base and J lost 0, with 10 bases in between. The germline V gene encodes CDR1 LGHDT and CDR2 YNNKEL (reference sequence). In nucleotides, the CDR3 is TGTGCCAGCAGCCAAGGCCAGTTACTCTCCTACAATGAGCAGTTCTTC. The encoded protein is CASSQGQLLSYNEQFF.

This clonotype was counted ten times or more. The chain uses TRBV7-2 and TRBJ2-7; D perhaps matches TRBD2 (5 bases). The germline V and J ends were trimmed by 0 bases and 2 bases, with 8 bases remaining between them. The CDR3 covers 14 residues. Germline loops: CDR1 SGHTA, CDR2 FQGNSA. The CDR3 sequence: CASSLARGPYEQYF. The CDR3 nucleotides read TGTGCCAGCAGCTTAGCGAGAGGGCCCTACGAGCAGTACTTC.

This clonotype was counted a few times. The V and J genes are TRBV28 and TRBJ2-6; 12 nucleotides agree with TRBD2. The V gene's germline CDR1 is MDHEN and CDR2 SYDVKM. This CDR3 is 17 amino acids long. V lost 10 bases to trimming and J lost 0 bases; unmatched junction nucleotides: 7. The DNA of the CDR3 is TGTGCCACCCACGGACTAGCGGGAATCTCTGGGGCCAACGTCCTGACTTTC. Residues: CATHGLAGISGANVLTF.